These T cell receptor beta chains were read from a single sample in a study of blood T cell repertoires in COVID-19. Here immunoSEQ multiplex PCR was the method, and the copy in TCRdb shows in-frame clones only, minus some. The sample yields 99,000 or so clones, around 87% seen once. Sequences were obtained from peripheral blood. The receptor source for this set is a man aged 45 to 65 with acute or convalescent COVID-19. Both conserved end residues are part of each CDR3. The D gene is left open where the match is weak. Some rows have no size entry. The others give once, few or many, or a class for an expanded clone.

clone size	D gene	V gene	J gene	CDR3 DNA	CDR3 protein
-	TRBD1	TRBV7-9	TRBJ2-1	TGTGCCAGCAGCTTAGGGACAGGGAGTCGCGGATTCTACAATGAGCAGTTCTTC	CASSLGTGSRGFYNEQFF
-	-	TRBV19	TRBJ1-1	TGTGCCAGTAGCCTGGGACAAGTGACTGAAGCTTTCTTT	CASSLGQVTEAFF
-	-	TRBV29-1	TRBJ2-5	TGCAGCAGTCCAGGGTCCGGGCAAGAGACCCAGTACTTC	CSSPGSGQETQYF
-	-	TRBV5-6	TRBJ1-6	TGTGCCAGCAGCTCGGGACAAAACCATTCACCCCTCCACTTT	CASSSGQNHSPLHF
-	-	TRBV5-1	TRBJ2-2	TGCGCCAGCAGCTACAGGGAGAACACCGGGGAGCTGTTTTTT	CASSYRENTGELFF
-	-	TRBV27	TRBJ2-2	TGTGCCAGCAGGTTTTTAGACCTTGGTGGGAGAGGGACCGGGGAGCTGTTTTTT	CASRFLDLGGRGTGELFF
-	TRBD2	TRBV5-1	TRBJ2-1	TGCGCCAGCAGCCCACTAGCGGGGACTAACAATGAGCAGTTCTTC	CASSPLAGTNNEQFF
-	TRBD1	TRBV5-1	TRBJ2-5	TGCGCCAGCAGCTCTACAGGGGACGGTGAGACCCAGTACTTC	CASSSTGDGETQYF
few	TRBD2	TRBV2	TRBJ2-7	TGTGCCAGCAGTGAAACTAGCGGGAGATACGAGCAGTACTTC	CASSETSGRYEQYF
-	TRBD2	TRBV5-6	TRBJ2-3	TGTGCCAGCAAAGGGAAGCGGGAGGGCTCAGATACGCAGTATTTT	CASKGKREGSDTQYF
-	-	TRBV6-6	TRBJ1-1	TGTGCCAGCAGTCCCGGTCAGGGTGTGACTGAAGCTTTCTTT	CASSPGQGVTEAFF
-	TRBD2	TRBV15	TRBJ2-4	TGTGCCACCAGCAGAGAGACTAGCGCTCAGTACTTC	CATSRETSAQYF
-	-	TRBV7-6	TRBJ2-5	TGTGCCAGCGGTAGAGTACAAGAGACCCAGTACTTC	CASGRVQETQYF
-	TRBD1	TRBV28	TRBJ2-3	TGTGCCAGCCTTGGGACAGGGGTTTTCACAGATACGCAGTATTTT	CASLGTGVFTDTQYF
-	TRBD2	TRBV2	TRBJ2-3	TGTGCCAGCAGTGACCGGGACTACACAGATACGCAGTATTTT	CASSDRDYTDTQYF
-	TRBD1	TRBV2	TRBJ1-5	TGTGCCAGCAGTGAAGGTGACAGGGGCAATCAGCCCCAGCATTTT	CASSEGDRGNQPQHF
-	-	TRBV20-1	TRBJ2-5	TGCAGTGCTAGTTCCGGCAGGGGAGAGACCCAGTACTTC	CSASSGRGETQYF
few	-	TRBV5-1	TRBJ1-1	TGCGCCAGCCGCCAGGACACCAACACTGAAGCTTTCTTT	CASRQDTNTEAFF
-	-	TRBV3-1/TRBV3-2	TRBJ2-7	TGTGCCACCGCTCAGGGCCTGAGCTCCTACGAGCAGTACTTC	CATAQGLSSYEQYF
-	-	TRBV24-1	TRBJ1-1	TGTGCCACCAGTGAACTTCGTTCTGCTGGCCGGGGGGCTGAAGCTTTCTTT	CATSELRSAGRGAEAFF
-	TRBD2	TRBV5-4	TRBJ2-3	TGTGCCAGCAGCAGAGGACTAGCGGGAGGAGGCACAGATACGCAGTATTTT	CASSRGLAGGGTDTQYF
-	TRBD1	TRBV7-9	TRBJ1-3	TGTGCCAGCACCATGACAGGGTCTGGAAACACCATATATTTT	CASTMTGSGNTIYF
-	-	TRBV11-2	TRBJ2-3	TGTGCCAGCAGCTTAGTTGTCTGGGATCGGGGGACAGATACGCAGTATTTT	CASSLVVWDRGTDTQYF
medium-sized	-	TRBV7-6	TRBJ1-4	TGTGCCAGCAGCTTAGCATCCGACCTCCGGGATAATGAAAAACTGTTTTTT	CASSLASDLRDNEKLFF
-	-	TRBV10-3	TRBJ2-7	TGTGCCATCAGTGAGTCGGAGAGGAACGAGCAGTACTTC	CAISESERNEQYF
-	TRBD1	TRBV7-2	TRBJ2-7	TGTGCCAGCAGCTTATCCTCCGGGACAGGAGGGGAGCAGTACTTC	CASSLSSGTGGEQYF
-	TRBD2	TRBV5-1	TRBJ2-3	TGCGCCAGCAGCGCCGGACTAGCGGGAATCCCAGATACGCAGTATTTT	CASSAGLAGIPDTQYF
-	TRBD1	TRBV9	TRBJ2-2	TGTGCCAGCAGCGCCGACAGGGGAATGGCCGGGGAGCTGTTTTTT	CASSADRGMAGELFF
-	TRBD1	TRBV30	TRBJ2-2	TGTGCCTGGAGTGTACAGGGGCCCGGGGAGCTGTTTTTT	CAWSVQGPGELFF
-	TRBD1	TRBV18	TRBJ1-4	TGTGCCAGCTCACCGGACAGGGTTAATGAAAAACTGTTTTTT	CASSPDRVNEKLFF
-	-	TRBV19	TRBJ2-3	TGTGCCAGTCGAGGCACAGGGGGAGGGGATACGCAGTATTTT	CASRGTGGGDTQYF
-	TRBD1	TRBV7-9	TRBJ1-5	TGTGCCAGCAGCAGGGACAGGGGCAATCAGCCCCAGCATTTT	CASSRDRGNQPQHF
few	-	TRBV7-2	TRBJ1-1	TGTGCCAGCAGCTTACGACAGGCTAACACTGAAGCTTTCTTT	CASSLRQANTEAFF
-	-	TRBV5-1	TRBJ2-3	TGCGCCAGCCGATCTAGCGGCACAGATACGCAGTATTTT	CASRSSGTDTQYF
-	TRBD1	TRBV5-8	TRBJ1-1	TGTGCCAGCAGCGTGGGACAGGGGAGCACTGAAGCTTTCTTT	CASSVGQGSTEAFF
-	-	TRBV28	TRBJ2-5	TGTGCCAGCAGTCCCCCTGGGGGCGGGGAGACCCAGTACTTC	CASSPPGGGETQYF
-	TRBD1	TRBV2	TRBJ2-1	TGTGCCAGCACCCGGGACAGGGCTCTTGAGCAGTTCTTC	CASTRDRALEQFF
few	TRBD1	TRBV3-1/TRBV3-2	TRBJ1-4	TGTGCCAGCAGCCAACAGGCAGGGGGCCCGTGGAAACTGTTTTTT	CASSQQAGGPWKLFF
-	TRBD1	TRBV30	TRBJ2-3	TGTGCCGGGAGGGACAGGGGGACAGATACGCAGTATTTT	CAGRDRGTDTQYF
-	-	TRBV7-9	TRBJ2-2	TGTGCCAGCAACGGGGCCGGGGAGCTGTTTTTT	CASNGAGELFF
-	-	TRBV9	TRBJ1-2	TGTGCCAGCAGCACCGACCCGACAGGAGGCTATGGCTACACCTTC	CASSTDPTGGYGYTF
-	-	TRBV27	TRBJ2-5	TGTGCCAGCAAGAGTGACTCGCAAGAGACCCAGTACTTC	CASKSDSQETQYF
-	-	TRBV3-1/TRBV3-2	TRBJ2-2	TGTGCCAGCACCAAGAACTACCCGAACACCGGGGAGCTGTTTTTT	CASTKNYPNTGELFF
-	TRBD1	TRBV11-2	TRBJ1-2	TGTGCCAGCAACAACAGGGGCCTAGGAGGCGGCTACACCTTC	CASNNRGLGGGYTF
-	-	TRBV29-1	TRBJ2-2	TGCAGCGTCCGAGGTGGGACCGGGGAGCTGTTTTTT	CSVRGGTGELFF
-	-	TRBV19	TRBJ2-7	TGTGCCAGTAGTATCAGAACCACAGGGGGGGCCTCCTACGAGCAGTACTTC	CASSIRTTGGASYEQYF
-	TRBD1	TRBV13	TRBJ2-1	TGTGCCAGTCTACAGGGGGCGTCCAATGAGCAGTTCTTC	CASLQGASNEQFF
-	TRBD1	TRBV11-2	TRBJ2-7	TGTGCCAGCAGCTCGCGACAGGGATTCTCCTACGAGCAGTACTTC	CASSSRQGFSYEQYF
-	-	TRBV19	TRBJ1-5	TGTGCCAGTAGTATAGAAGGTCAGGACAGTTATAGCAATCAGCCCCAGCATTTT	CASSIEGQDSYSNQPQHF
-	TRBD1	TRBV14	TRBJ2-7	TGTGCCAGCAGCCGACAGGGGGCTGGCGAGCAGTACTTC	CASSRQGAGEQYF